This T cell receptor (beta chain) was captured by sequencing in a study of blood T cell repertoires in COVID-19 (dated by TCRdb to the early 2020s). For the wider study: Collaborator samples came from the United States, Italy and Spain and covered acute and convalescent phases of COVID-19. The samples were drawn from two sources: the first 160 participants of the ongoing ImmuneRACE study, and 1,254 subjects contributed by 6 global collaborators. Deeply sampled blood TCRbeta repertoires from subjects exposed to, actively infected with, or recovered from COVID-19 were included in the dataset. Sample metadata almost always included a de-identified subject ID, COVID-19 status, age in years and sex. The repertoires were released in a freely available public database meant as a resource for research on the immune response to SARS-CoV-2. The material from the prospective study consisted of cDNA or gDNA derived from T cells, B-cell-depleted T cells, or PBMCs. Where available, HLA class I and class II types were obtained from metadata supplied by the sample provider rather than from assay-based typing.

Summary of the overall study and its limitations: Clinical and demographic metadata were provided uncurated, with the amount varying by source and participant.

TCRbeta CDR3 regions were amplified from genomic DNA using the immunoSEQ Assay, a bias-controlled multiplex PCR. As for how the authors treated the data: Within the assay, amplification of reference gene primers was used to estimate how many nucleated cells each sample contained. To quantify the absolute abundance of each unique TCRbeta CDR3 rearrangement, sequence reads were collapsed and filtered. For each sample, productive Simpson clonality was calculated by taking the square root of Simpson's diversity index across productive rearrangements. In its TCRdb copy, this immuneACCESS table keeps in-frame sequences only and misses some clones. Where compared with another copy, unresolved V genes explain less than half of these, and the others have no known cause. V, J and clone size are taken as reported in that table, and D and trimming were inferred from the DNA itself. A total of around 200,000 clones appear in this sample, approximately 82% of them only once. The ten largest clonotypes hold roughly 2.9% of the sample.

Each collaborating institution followed its own protocols to collect whole blood in K2EDTA tubes. Collaborator samples were shipped for TCRbeta analysis as frozen whole blood, isolated PBMCs, or DNA extracted from either sample type. The CDR3 spans 14 residues, from the cysteine through the phenylalanine. The entry retains the CDR3 DNA only, 42 bases that are in frame from base 1. V and J are trimmed by 6 bases and 2 bases, and the gene matches miss 6 bases of the junction. The germline V gene provides CDR1 KGHSH and CDR2 LQKENI. As regards this clone: It has no known antigen specificity. No qualities accompany the bases; no much larger clone lies one base away.

The source is a man in his fifties or sixties with active or convalescent COVID-19. In this chain, TRBV18 is recombined with TRBJ1-2; 7 middle bases align to TRBD1. The specimen sequenced was peripheral blood. The DNA sequence is TGTGCCAGCTCGTTATTGGGACAGAACTATGGCTACACCTTC. Its protein product is CASSLLGQNYGYTF.